The rows below give T cell receptor beta chains drawn from one sample of a study of human T cells and chemical hapten exposure. Each CDR3 protein gets one entry after TCRdb re-called the RACE reads with MiXCR. The sample contains around 120,000 distinct CDR3 sequences, approximately 13% of which appear only once. The sample here was whole blood, taken in connection with sensitization to the hapten diphenylcyclopropenone (DPC). The receptors were sampled from a woman aged 18-30 years with alopecia areata. Some clones in this sample may be carry-over from other donors' samples. Both conserved end residues are part of each CDR3. Each record gives: J gene, clone size, D gene, V gene, CDR3 protein, CDR3 DNA. The D gene is left open where the match is weak. The listing skips clone size in some rows; elsewhere it reads once, few, many or a size class.

TRBJ2-1 few - TRBV7-2 CASSLRGGYNEQFF TGTGCCAGCTCTCTAAGGGGGGGCTACAATGAGCAGTTCTTC
TRBJ2-7 few - TRBV12-3/TRBV12-4 CASRGAYEQYF TGTGCCAGCAGAGGGGCTTACGAGCAGTACTTC
TRBJ2-5 - - TRBV18 CASSPGGRVETQYF TGTGCCAGCTCACCGGGGGGCCGAGTCGAGACCCAGTACTTC
TRBJ2-1 - - TRBV3-1 CASSQSSQGQFF TGTGCCAGCAGCCAATCCTCGCAGGGTCAGTTCTTC
TRBJ2-4 few TRBD1 TRBV14 CASSQQGAKNIQYF TGTGCCAGCAGCCAACAGGGGGCTAAAAACATTCAGTACTTC
TRBJ2-1 few - TRBV19 CASTTAGYNEQFF TGTGCCAGTACCACGGCAGGGTACAATGAGCAGTTCTTC
TRBJ1-5 - - TRBV12-3/TRBV12-4 CASQERGASNQPQHF TGTGCCAGCCAAGAGCGGGGAGCGAGCAATCAGCCCCAGCATTTT
TRBJ1-2 - - TRBV5-5 CASSTRGFYGYTF TGTGCCAGCAGCACAAGAGGGTTCTATGGCTACACCTTC
TRBJ2-3 - - TRBV7-9 CASSAEGSSDTQYF TGTGCCAGCAGCGCTGAGGGAAGTTCAGATACGCAGTATTTT
TRBJ1-1 - TRBD1 TRBV10-2 CASSGQGMNTEAFF TGCGCCAGCAGTGGACAGGGAATGAACACTGAAGCTTTCTTT
TRBJ2-2 - - TRBV18 CASSPGRVTGELFF TGTGCCAGCTCACCAGGGCGGGTGACCGGGGAGCTGTTTTTT
TRBJ2-7 few TRBD1 TRBV14 CASSQGDRRPYEQYF TGTGCCAGCAGCCAAGGGGACAGGCGGCCCTACGAGCAGTACTTC
TRBJ2-2 many TRBD1 TRBV12-3/TRBV12-4 CASSRQGASTGELFF TGTGCCAGCAGTCGACAGGGGGCAAGCACCGGGGAGCTGTTTTTT
TRBJ2-3 many - TRBV18 CASSPPNPVGGTDTQYF TGTGCCAGCTCTCCCCCGAACCCAGTTGGAGGCACAGATACGCAGTATTTT
TRBJ1-6 many TRBD1 TRBV6-5 CASSYSTRGRNSPLHF TGTGCCAGCAGTTACTCGACCAGGGGGCGTAATTCACCCCTCCACTTT
TRBJ1-5 few - TRBV5-5 CASSFAGSRQPQHF TGTGCCAGCAGCTTTGCTGGGTCGAGGCAGCCCCAGCATTTT
TRBJ2-1 few - TRBV29-1 CSVDLAGHRNEQFF TGCAGCGTCGACCTGGCGGGACATCGTAATGAGCAGTTCTTC
TRBJ2-7 few - TRBV9 CASSVGSDGRYEQYF TGTGCCAGCAGCGTAGGGTCAGACGGGCGCTACGAGCAGTACTTC
TRBJ2-5 many - TRBV5-1 CASSLGQQETQYF TGCGCCAGCAGCTTGGGCCAACAGGAGACCCAGTACTTC
TRBJ1-2 - - TRBV7-9 CASSLGGWGNYGYTF TGTGCCAGCAGCTTAGGCGGCTGGGGGAACTATGGCTACACCTTC
TRBJ2-7 many TRBD1 TRBV12-3/TRBV12-4 CASSLDRGSHEQYF TGTGCCAGCAGTTTGGACAGGGGCAGCCACGAGCAGTACTTC
TRBJ1-6 - - TRBV6-2/TRBV6-3 CASSDSNSPLHF TGTGCCAGCAGTGACAGCAATTCACCCCTCCACTTT
TRBJ2-3 - - TRBV9 CASSSTQGDTQYF TGTGCCAGCAGCTCGACCCAGGGAGATACGCAGTATTTT
TRBJ2-6 many - TRBV6-2/TRBV6-3 CASSYTGSGANVLTF TGTGCCAGCAGTTACACGGGTTCTGGGGCCAACGTCCTGACTTTC
TRBJ2-7 - - TRBV10-3 CAIRADSSYEQYF TGTGCCATAAGAGCAGATAGCTCCTACGAGCAGTACTTC
TRBJ1-5 few - TRBV2 CASRTGRNQPQHF TGTGCCAGCCGGACGGGTAGAAATCAGCCCCAGCATTTT
TRBJ1-1 - - TRBV18 CASSPTRMNTEAFF TGTGCCAGCTCACCTACCAGGATGAACACTGAAGCTTTCTTT
TRBJ2-1 many - TRBV7-9 CASSLGRQGTNEQFF TGTGCCAGCAGCTTAGGCCGCCAGGGTACGAATGAGCAGTTCTTC
TRBJ2-7 - TRBD2 TRBV19 CASSTSGTAYEQYF TGTGCCAGTAGTACGAGCGGGACCGCCTACGAGCAGTACTTC
TRBJ1-1 medium-sized TRBD1 TRBV10-2 CAVKQGTNTEAFF TGCGCCGTCAAACAGGGGACGAACACTGAAGCTTTCTTT
TRBJ1-1 - - TRBV15 CATSMGSRRVLLNTEAFF TGTGCCACCAGCATGGGCAGTCGCAGGGTGTTGCTGAACACTGAAGCTTTCTTT
TRBJ2-7 - - TRBV11-3 CASSFGLTPYEQNF TGTGCCAGCAGCTTTGGTCTAACCCCTTACGAGCAGAACTTC
TRBJ2-2 - - TRBV9 CASSHLLNTGELFF TGTGCCAGCAGCCATCTGTTAAACACCGGGGAGCTGTTTTTT
TRBJ1-1 - TRBD1 TRBV24-1 CATSERSDRGKVVTEAFF TGTGCCACCAGTGAACGCTCAGACAGGGGGAAAGTGGTCACTGAAGCTTTCTTT
TRBJ2-3 few TRBD2 TRBV15 CATSRGGGAMDTDTQYF TGTGCCACCAGCAGAGGCGGGGGGGCTATGGACACAGATACGCAGTATTTT
TRBJ1-1 - - TRBV29-1 CSVAPRLNTEAFF TGCAGCGTTGCCCCCAGATTGAACACTGAAGCTTTCTTT
TRBJ2-2 - - TRBV20-1 CSASDGNTGELFF TGCAGTGCTAGCGACGGCAACACCGGGGAGCTGTTTTTT
TRBJ2-7 few - TRBV6-2/TRBV6-3 CASSYSGGIYEQYF TGTGCCAGCAGTTACTCCGGGGGAATCTACGAGCAGTACTTC
TRBJ2-1 few - TRBV7-2 CASSFQGRYNEQFF TGTGCCAGCAGCTTCCAAGGGCGATACAATGAGCAGTTCTTC
TRBJ1-6 - - TRBV4-3 CASSQVPGANSPLHF TGCGCCAGCAGCCAAGTCCCAGGGGCCAATTCACCCCTCCACTTT
TRBJ1-3 - - TRBV18 CASSSTGTLGNTIYF TGTGCCAGCTCATCGACAGGTACCCTTGGAAACACCATATATTTT
TRBJ2-7 few - TRBV5-5 CASSLGATGRLYEQYF TGTGCCAGCAGCTTGGGGGCGACAGGGAGGTTATACGAGCAGTACTTC
TRBJ1-5 many TRBD1 TRBV6-6 CASSRGQGASQPQHF TGTGCCAGCAGCCGGGGACAGGGGGCCAGTCAGCCCCAGCATTTT
TRBJ2-2 - - TRBV5-1 CASNERTYTGELFF TGCGCCAGCAATGAGCGGACCTACACCGGGGAGCTGTTTTTT
TRBJ2-7 many - TRBV28 CASGNYEQYF TGTGCCAGCGGAAACTACGAGCAGTACTTC
TRBJ1-1 few - TRBV7-2 CASSLVGARSTEAFF TGTGCCAGCAGCTTAGTAGGGGCGCGGAGCACTGAAGCTTTCTTT
TRBJ1-1 few - TRBV6-2/TRBV6-3 CASSYSTGLPGPFF TGTGCCAGCAGTTACTCGACGGGACTCCCCGGACCTTTCTTT